The 32 T cell receptor beta chains presented below share a single source sample, sequenced in a study of CD8+CD57+ T cells in acquired aplastic anemia. An expansion of CD8+CD57+ cells by flow cytometry had been shown in patients chosen for sequencing. The TCR beta profiling, which covered VDJ combination and CDR3 sequence, was carried out using genomic DNA as the template. TCRdb analysed the reads with MiXCR anew, one entry per CDR3 protein. The top ten hold approximately 1.2% of the sample, which has 250,000 to 300,000 distinct CDR3 sequences, 50% to 65% seen once. Sequenced input: sorted CD4+, CD8+, or CD8+CD57+ T cells (not recorded which) from PBMCs. The receptors stem from a human donor with aplastic anemia.

This clonotype was counted a few times. This chain connects TRBV29-1 to TRBJ2-3; maybe TRBD2 (6 bases). Trimming left V 7 bases short and J 0 bases short, with 14 bases between. The CDR3 consists of 14 residues. Germline V CDR1 and CDR2: SQVTM, ANQGSEA. The CDR3 bases are TGCAGCGCCTCTGTAGCGGCTAGCACAGATACGCAGTATTTT. Translated: CSASVAASTDTQYF.

The V and J genes are TRBV7-2 and TRBJ2-7, with a possible D match to TRBD1 (6 bases). Between the trimmed V and J ends, which lost 5 bases and 3 bases, there was a span of 11 bases. Germline V gene data show CDR1 as SGHTA and CDR2 as FQGNSA. CDR3 size: 13 residues. CDR3 protein: CASSQGPLYEQYF. CDR3 bases: TGTGCCAGCAGCCAGGGGCCCCTCTACGAGCAGTACTTC.

This clonotype was observed at least ten times. V is TRBV3-1 and J is TRBJ2-7; 9 nucleotides agree with TRBD2. Germline V gene data show CDR1 as LGHDT and CDR2 as YNNKEL (reference sequence). There are 17 residues in the CDR3. Unmatched junction bases numbered 14, after V lost 4 bases and J lost 4 bases. Here the CDR3 reads CASSPGGSGRAIYEQYF. The DNA of the CDR3 is TGTGCCAGCAGCCCAGGGGGTAGCGGGAGAGCAATATACGAGCAGTACTTC.

The chain carries TRBV7-9 and TRBJ2-7; D possibly corresponds to TRBD2 (5 bases). The J call may be in error: the DNA end matches TRBJ2-5 better. Looked up from germline, CDR1 is SEHNR and CDR2 is FQNEAQ (reference sequence). This CDR3 has 14 amino acids. CDR3 sequence: CASSLGGWGETQYF. CDR3 DNA sequence: TGTGCCAGCAGCTTAGGAGGGTGGGGAGAGACCCAGTACTTC.

This clonotype has a count of ten or more. V usage is TRBV20-1 and J usage is TRBJ1-4; a weak D match, TRBD1 (5 bases). Looked up from germline, CDR1 is DFQATT and CDR2 is SNEGSKA (reference sequence). The CDR3 is 15 residues long. V dropped 0 bases and J dropped 0 bases, with 8 bases sitting between them. The CDR3 DNA follows: TGCAGTGCTAGAGACGGGGGGACAACTAATGAAAAACTGTTTTTT. Translated: CSARDGGTTNEKLFF.

The chain uses TRBV19 and TRBJ2-5; tentative D call: TRBD2 (6 bases). The CDR3 is 15 residues long. Germline CDR1 and CDR2: LNHDA and SQIVND (reference sequence). The V end was cut by 5 bases, the J end by 3 bases, with 16 bases between. Here the CDR3 reads CASSASERAEETQYF. The CDR3 DNA is TGTGCCAGTAGTGCCTCGGAGCGGGCGGAAGAGACCCAGTACTTC.

CDR3 protein: CASSQFTGGGQPQYF. In nucleotides, the CDR3 is TGTGCCAGCAGCCAGTTTACAGGGGGCGGGCAGCCCCAGTACTTC. The chain carries TRBV3-1 and TRBJ2-5; TRBD1 agrees at 9 bases. After removal of 3 bases from V and 9 bases from J, the junction contained 11 bases not matched to a gene. This CDR3 comprises 15 residues. From germline, CDR1 is LGHDT and CDR2 YNNKEL (reference sequence).

This clonotype was counted once. This may come from a read error, since a much larger clone is one base off. The V call is TRBV18, the J call TRBJ2-7; the D gene is possibly TRBD2 (5 bases). This CDR3 spans 14 amino acids. Germline values: CDR1 KGHSH, CDR2 LQKENI. The chain's CDR3 is CASSPGELDYEQCF. In nucleotides, the CDR3 is TGTGCCAGCTCACCAGGGGAGCTAGACTACGAGCAGTGCTTC.

The chain recombines TRBV19 with TRBJ1-2, with 10 bases identical to TRBD1. V shed 6 bases and J 7 bases; nucleotides not matched to a gene: 8. The V gene's germline CDR1 is LNHDA and CDR2 SQIVND (reference sequence). The CDR3 loop spans 14 amino acids. The CDR3 protein is CASRKDRGRSGYTF. CDR3 DNA: TGTGCCAGTAGGAAGGACAGGGGGAGGAGTGGCTACACCTTC. The full variable domain, with the rest looked up from reference TRBV19 and TRBJ1-2, is DGGITQSPKYLFRKEGQNVTLSCEQNLNHDAMYWYRQDPGQGLRLIYYSQIVNDFQKGDIAEGYSVSREKKESFPLTVTSAQKNPTAFYLCASRKDRGRSGYTFGSGTRLTVV.

The V gene is TRBV7-9, the J gene TRBJ2-2; 8 bases fit TRBD1. Germline values: CDR1 SEHNR, CDR2 FQNEAQ (reference sequence). V gave up 5 bases and J gave up 5 bases; unmatched junction bases: 7. CDR3 size: 15 residues. CDR3 bases: TGTGCCAGCAGCCTAGACAGGGGATGGACCGGGGAGCTGTTTTTT. This codes for CASSLDRGWTGELFF.

The sample holds one count of this clonotype. This chain links TRBV10-3 with TRBJ2-1; 15 bases match TRBD2. Germline CDR1 is ENHRY and CDR2 is SYGVKD. The CDR3 is 12 amino acids. V was pared by 6 bases and J by 12 bases, with 0 bases of the junction left unmatched. CDR3 loop: CAIRGLAGGQFF. The CDR3 DNA is TGTGCCATCAGGGGACTAGCGGGAGGGCAGTTCTTC.

This clonotype occurred many times. This chain connects TRBV20-1 to TRBJ1-5; D may be TRBD1 (6 bases). The CDR3 consists of 17 residues. V dropped 5 bases and J dropped 6 bases, with 26 bases sitting between them. Germline-derived CDR1 and CDR2 are DFQATT and SNEGSKA (reference sequence). Here the CDR3 DNA reads TGCAGTGCTGGAAAGGGGGAAAGGGCAGGGATTGGTCAGCCCCAGCATTTT. Translation gives CSAGKGERAGIGQPQHF.

V is TRBV6-5 and J is TRBJ2-3, with unresolved D. The CDR3 has 17 residues. Between the trimmed V and J ends, which lost 5 bases and 0 bases, there was a span of 18 bases. Germline V gene sequence: CDR1 MNHEY, CDR2 SVGAGI. DNA of the CDR3: TGTGCCAGCAGTGAACAAACAGAACGTCCTAGCACAGATACGCAGTATTTT. Protein: CASSEQTERPSTDTQYF.

The chain is built from TRBV24-1 and TRBJ2-3, with D possibly TRBD2 on 6 matching bases. Trimming pared 3 bases from V and 0 bases from J, leaving 18 bases between. The CDR3 sequence is 18 residues long. Germline CDR1 reads KGHDR; CDR2 reads SFDVKD. The CDR3 loop reads CATSDRYQGGGSTDTQYF. CDR3 coding DNA: TGTGCCACCAGTGATCGATACCAGGGAGGTGGGAGCACAGATACGCAGTATTTT.

This clonotype appeared many times. The CDR3 sequence: CASSAGLQGGNTIYF. In DNA, the CDR3 is TGCGCCAGCAGCGCCGGGTTGCAAGGTGGAAACACCATATATTTT. The chain links TRBV5-1 to TRBJ1-3; D remains unclear. This CDR3 is built from 15 residues. Trimming stripped 4 bases from V and 3 bases from J, with 14 bases between. Germline-derived CDR1 and CDR2 are SGHRS and YFSETQ.

This clonotype has a single count. V is TRBV24-1 and J is TRBJ2-3; TRBD2 matches at 10 bases. With 10 bases clipped from V and 5 bases from J, the junction kept 5 bases outside the gene matches. Germline V CDR1 and CDR2: KGHDR, SFDVKD. The CDR3 length is 13 residues. The CDR3 DNA sequence: TGTGCCACTAGCGGGGGGTTGGTAGATACGCAGTATTTT. It translates to CATSGGLVDTQYF.

In this sample, this clonotype turned up many times. The chain has TRBV3-1 and TRBJ1-5; no reliable D call. The germline gives CDR1 LGHDT, CDR2 YNNKEL (reference sequence). The V gene lost 1 base and the J gene lost 2 bases, with 9 bases spanning the gap. The CDR3 is 15 residues long. The CDR3 reads CASSQGSLGNQPQHF. The CDR3 region has the DNA TGTGCCAGCAGCCAAGGCTCTTTGGGCAATCAGCCCCAGCATTTT. Filled out from reference TRBV3-1 and TRBJ1-5, the complete variable domain reads DTAVSQTPKYLVTQMGNDKSIKCEQNLGHDTMYWYKQDSKKFLKIMFSYNNKELIINETVPNRFSPKSPDKAHLNLHINSLELGDSAVYFCASSQGSLGNQPQHFGDGTRLSIL.

With regard to this clonotype: At one boundary the junction diverges from the germline segment, which might be a read error. The chain links TRBV2 to TRBJ1-1; D may be TRBD1 (6 bases). CDR3 length: 15 amino acids. Germline-derived CDR1 and CDR2 are SNHLY and FYNNEI. For the CDR3, the DNA is TGTGCCAGCGGTGAAGCAGGCAGGGGAAGGACTGAAGCTTTCTTT. This codes for CASGEAGRGRTEAFF.

This clonotype was detected many times. This rearrangement joins TRBV7-9 to TRBJ1-2; no definite D call. CDR3 length: 18 amino acids. The germline V and J ends were trimmed by 2 bases and 4 bases, with 23 bases remaining between them. CDR1 and CDR2 from the germline V gene are SEHNR and FQNEAQ (reference sequence). The CDR3 spells CASSLTRSGRPTGYGYTF. CDR3 in DNA: TGTGCCAGCAGCTTAACCCGTAGTGGCCGTCCTACCGGCTATGGCTACACCTTC.

This clonotype was counted at least ten times. The rearrangement uses TRBV7-8 and TRBJ1-2, with D uncertain. V lost 5 bases, J lost 0 bases, and 13 bases lay in between. This CDR3 region has 15 residues. Germline CDR1 reads SGHVS; CDR2 reads FQNEAQ. The CDR3: CASSRTERANYGYTF. CDR3 DNA sequence: TGTGCCAGCAGCAGGACGGAGCGAGCTAACTATGGCTACACCTTC.

V usage is TRBV29-1 and J usage is TRBJ1-1; D is possibly TRBD1 (6 bases). CDR1 is SQVTM, CDR2 ANQGSEA, per germline. V shed 3 bases and J shed 10 bases, with 12 bases lying between them. The CDR3 length is 11 residues. CDR3 bases: TGCAGCGTTGATAGGGGGTCGGCAGCTTTCTTT. It is translated as CSVDRGSAAFF.

V is TRBV10-3 and J is TRBJ1-2, with TRBD1 matching 9 bases. The J segment lost 6 bases and the V segment lost 4 bases, leaving 0 bases of the junction unmatched. The germline V gene encodes CDR1 ENHRY and CDR2 SYGVKD. This CDR3 region has 12 residues. The CDR3 sequence is CAISGQGDGYTF. CDR3 coding DNA: TGTGCCATCAGTGGACAGGGGGATGGCTACACCTTC.

This clonotype was seen repeatedly, ten times or more. The chain joins TRBV6-1 to TRBJ2-7, with D hard to call. CDR3 length: 10 amino acids. V was shortened by 5 bases and J by 4 bases, with 3 bases between the two germline ends. Germline lookup yields CDR1 MNHNS and CDR2 SASEGT. For the CDR3, the DNA is TGTGCCAGCAGTCTATACGAGCAGTACTTC. This codes for CASSLYEQYF.

This clonotype was detected ten times or more. CDR3 sequence (DNA): TGTGCCAGCAGCCAGAGGGGAGGAGAGACCCAGTACTTC. This translates into CASSQRGGETQYF. The chain uses TRBV6-5 and TRBJ2-5; a weak D match, TRBD2 (6 bases). V was trimmed by 6 bases and J by 4 bases, leaving 12 bases between them. Germline CDR1 and CDR2: MNHEY and SVGAGI. The CDR3 has 13 residues.

This clonotype showed up just a few times. The rearrangement links TRBV7-2 to TRBJ2-1; D ambiguous. V was clipped by 5 bases and J by 9 bases, with 11 bases between them. CDR3 length equals 12 residues. Germline CDR1 SGHTA, CDR2 FQGNSA. CDR3 bases: TGTGCCAGCAGCCCTCTTTTGGTTGAGCAGTTCTTC. It encodes CASSPLLVEQFF.

The chain uses TRBV9 and TRBJ2-2; 7 nucleotides align to TRBD1. The CDR3 is made up of 14 amino acids. The trim removed 2 bases at V and 3 bases at J, leaving 1 base unmatched. Germline V gene lookup returns CDR1 SGDLS and CDR2 YYNGEE. CDR3 in amino acids: CASSVGTDTGELFF. The CDR3 DNA follows: TGTGCCAGCAGCGTCGGGACAGACACCGGGGAGCTGTTTTTT.

As to this clonotype: The junction shows a germline mismatch at one end, possibly a read error. V and J are TRBV20-1 and TRBJ2-3, with a tentative D call TRBD2 (5 bases). The CDR3 runs 12 residues. Per the germline V gene, CDR1 is DFQATT and CDR2 is SNEGSKA (reference sequence). The CDR3 spells CGAGGLQETQYF. Here the CDR3 DNA reads TGCGGTGCTGGTGGACTGCAAGAGACCCAGTATTTT.

This chain links TRBV27 with TRBJ2-7; 11 nucleotides align to TRBD1. This CDR3 has 15 amino acids. CDR1 is MNHEY and CDR2 is SMNVEV in the germline V gene (reference sequence). V trimming: 5 bases; J trimming: 5 bases; junction bases outside the gene matches: 8. CDR3 in DNA: TGTGCCAGCAGTGCGGGGACAGGGGGAGGTAACGAGCAGTACTTC. Residues: CASSAGTGGGNEQYF.

The rearrangement uses TRBV5-8 and TRBJ2-7; 8 nucleotides match TRBD2. Germline V lookup: CDR1 SGHTS, CDR2 YDEGEE. The V gene end was trimmed by 1 base and the J gene end by 2 bases; junction bases not matched to a gene: 8. The CDR3 extends over 16 amino acids. The CDR3, as DNA: TGTGCCAGCAGCTTGCGTCGGGGGGGAGCCCCCTACGAGCAGTACTTC. As protein: CASSLRRGGAPYEQYF.

Many counts were recorded for this clonotype. The V and J genes are TRBV18 and TRBJ1-2, with a possible D match to TRBD1 (6 bases). V was clipped by 0 bases and J by 6 bases, with 14 bases between them. The CDR3 is 15 residues long. The V gene's germline CDR1 is KGHSH and CDR2 LQKENI. DNA of the CDR3: TGTGCCAGCTCACCACCGGCACAGGGATCCAATGGCTACACCTTC. Protein product: CASSPPAQGSNGYTF.

This clonotype has only one observation. The chain uses TRBV10-2 and TRBJ2-3, with D uncertain. The V end was cut by 0 bases, the J end by 4 bases, with 8 bases between. CDR1 WSHSY and CDR2 SAAADI come from the germline V gene. CDR3 length equals 14 residues. Written as DNA, the CDR3 is TGCGCCAGCAGTGAGTCGACTCAGCCAGATACGCAGTATTTT. Translation: CASSESTQPDTQYF.

There are many counts of this clonotype. The chain uses TRBV9 and TRBJ2-3; 8 bases are shared with TRBD2. The CDR3 consists of 13 residues. Looked up from germline, CDR1 is SGDLS and CDR2 is YYNGEE. V was clipped by 2 bases and J by 5 bases; unmatched bases: 1. The CDR3 region has the DNA TGTGCCAGCAGCGTCGGGGGGGGAGATACGCAGTATTTT. Its protein is CASSVGGGDTQYF.